The next 16 T cell receptor beta chains were all read from a single sample in a study of cytomegalovirus exposure and HLA in healthy donors. This PCR relied on a set of 60 Vbeta primers and 13 Jbeta primers. Produced via immunoSEQ multiplex PCR; TCRdb's table is partial and in-frame only. The table lists 99,000 or so clones, around 75% of them singletons. The sequencing sample was made of PBMCs. These receptors were taken from a man younger than 45 in good health and CMV-seropositive.

The V and J genes are TRBV9 and TRBJ2-7, with D tentatively TRBD1 (6 bases). The CDR3 contains 15 residues. With 0 bases removed from V and 1 base from J, the gap between germline ends came to 11 bases. From germline, CDR1 is SGDLS and CDR2 YYNGEE. In nucleotides, the CDR3 is TGTGCCAGCAGCGTAGAGGCAGGGGCGTCCTACGAGCAGTACTTC. This sequence encodes CASSVEAGASYEQYF.

There are a few counts of this clone. This chain connects TRBV10-3 to TRBJ1-4; D is possibly TRBD1 (5 bases). Germline V CDR1 and CDR2: ENHRY, SYGVKD. The CDR3 is made up of 14 amino acids. The V end was cut by 3 bases, the J end by 6 bases, with 11 bases between. For the CDR3, the DNA is TGTGCCATCAGTGACGGGGGGATCTATGAAAAACTGTTTTTT. As protein: CAISDGGIYEKLFF.

The J gene is TRBJ1-1, the V gene TRBV19; D is unresolved. The CDR3 covers 14 residues. The V gene's germline CDR1 is LNHDA and CDR2 SQIVND (reference sequence). The V end lost 8 bases, the J end lost 1 base, and 14 bases lay between the germline ends. In DNA form, the CDR3 reads TGTGCCAGTCGGGCGGGGATTTCGAACACTGAAGCTTTCTTT. Residues: CASRAGISNTEAFF.

The chain uses TRBV5-1 and TRBJ2-7; 7 positions match TRBD2. This CDR3 has 15 amino acids. Losses at the gene ends were 4 bases for V and 1 base for J; bases not matched to a gene: 8. Germline V CDR1 and CDR2: SGHRS, YFSETQ. The CDR3 region has the DNA TGCGCCAGCAGCGGGAGGGGCGGGGTATCCTACGAGCAGTACTTC. Translating it yields CASSGRGGVSYEQYF.

In its sample, this clone was seen a few times. CDR3 sequence: CASSPDRRRQPQHF. Written as DNA, the CDR3 is TGTGCCAGCAGCCCCGACAGGAGGCGTCAGCCCCAGCATTTT. The chain joins TRBV6-6 to TRBJ1-5; D may be TRBD1 (6 bases). This CDR3 has 14 residues. The V gene lost 6 bases and the J gene lost 6 bases, with 15 bases spanning the gap. CDR1 is MNHNY, CDR2 SVGAGI, per germline (reference sequence).

V and J are TRBV5-6 and TRBJ1-5; D remains ambiguous. Germline loops: CDR1 SGHDT, CDR2 YYEEEE. The CDR3 extends over 17 amino acids. V was pared by 0 bases and J by 2 bases, with 15 bases between. As DNA, the CDR3 is TGTGCCAGCAGCTTGGGCGGCAGATCAACTGGCAATCAGCCCCAGCATTTT. Translated: CASSLGGRSTGNQPQHF. The full variable domain, in which reference TRBV5-6 and TRBJ1-5 provide the parts outside the CDR3, is DAGVTQSPTHLIKTRGQQVTLRCSPKSGHDTVSWYQQALGQGPQFIFQYYEEEERQRGNFPDRFSGHQFPNYSSELNVNALLLGDSALYLCASSLGGRSTGNQPQHFGDGTRLSIL.

This rearrangement joins TRBV11-2 to TRBJ1-2; no clear D gene. Germline values: CDR1 SGHAT, CDR2 FQNNGV. The V and J ends lost 0 bases and 4 bases respectively, with 12 bases between them. The CDR3 has 15 amino acids. As DNA, the CDR3 is TGTGCCAGCAGCTTAGATCCCCGTCCTCTCTATGGCTACACCTTC. Its translation: CASSLDPRPLYGYTF.

This clone was seen only a few times. This sequence joins TRBV5-4 and TRBJ2-5; 7 bases match TRBD1. Germline CDR1 and CDR2: SGHNT and YYREEE (reference sequence). Germline trimming cut 4 bases from V and 4 bases from J; bases unmatched to any gene: 7. The CDR3 length is 14 residues. CDR3 region: CASSPLRGRETQYF. The CDR3 nucleotides are TGTGCCAGCAGCCCCCTGAGGGGGCGAGAGACCCAGTACTTC.

The V gene is TRBV15, the J gene TRBJ2-7, with D possibly being TRBD2 (5 bases). The germline V gene has CDR1 LNHNV and CDR2 YYDKDF (reference sequence). The CDR3 sequence is 14 residues long. V was trimmed by 5 bases and J by 3 bases, leaving 14 bases between them. CDR3 loop: CATSPLAGGYEQYF. CDR3 DNA sequence: TGTGCCACCAGCCCCCTGGCAGGAGGCTACGAGCAGTACTTC.

The V gene is TRBV5-4, the J gene TRBJ2-3; the D gene is possibly TRBD2 (6 bases). CDR3 size: 15 residues. In germline, CDR1 is SGHNT, CDR2 YYREEE (reference sequence). Trimming removed 7 bases from V and 0 bases from J, with 15 bases in between. CDR3 sequence reads: CASAPQAGSTDTQYF. CDR3 coding DNA: TGTGCCAGCGCCCCCCAAGCGGGCAGCACAGATACGCAGTATTTT.

The CDR3 DNA is TGTGCCAGCAGCGTGGGACAGCACTATGGCTACACCTTC. Its translation: CASSVGQHYGYTF. This chain links TRBV7-2 with TRBJ1-2, with TRBD1 identical over 7 bases. Germline V lookup: CDR1 SGHTA, CDR2 FQGNSA. This CDR3 is 13 amino acids long. The trim removed 5 bases at V and 3 bases at J, leaving 3 bases unmatched.

The chain carries TRBV5-1 and TRBJ1-1, with D perhaps TRBD1 (6 bases). Germline loops: CDR1 SGHRS, CDR2 YFSETQ. Trimming took off 7 bases at V and 9 bases at J, with 16 bases between the two ends. The CDR3 runs 12 residues. In DNA, the CDR3 is TGCGCCAGCGGATCCTCCCGGGACAAAGCTTTCTTT. Its protein is CASGSSRDKAFF.

The chain uses TRBV6-1 and TRBJ2-2, with 10 bases matching TRBD1. The germline gives CDR1 MNHNS, CDR2 SASEGT. This CDR3 is 17 amino acids long. The V and J ends lost 4 bases and 7 bases, in that order; junction bases with no gene match: 12. As DNA, the CDR3 is TGTGCCAGCAGTGCACGGGACAGGGGCGCTCAGGGCGGGGAGCTGTTTTTT. This translates into CASSARDRGAQGGELFF.

This chain uses TRBV19 with TRBJ2-1, with D tentatively TRBD2 (7 bases). Trimming pared 6 bases from V and 3 bases from J, leaving 15 bases between. CDR3 size: 15 residues. Germline-derived CDR1 and CDR2 are LNHDA and SQIVND (reference sequence). The CDR3 sequence is CASSPFGGLYNEQFF. CDR3 nucleotides: TGTGCCAGTAGCCCCTTCGGGGGGCTCTACAATGAGCAGTTCTTC.

V gene TRBV15 combines with J gene TRBJ1-4, with D unclear. The length of the CDR3 is 16 residues. The V gene lost 3 bases and the J gene lost 8 bases, with 19 bases spanning the gap. From germline, CDR1 is LNHNV and CDR2 YYDKDF (reference sequence). This CDR3 is CATSSPPKGSGEKLFF. CDR3 bases: TGTGCCACCAGCAGTCCCCCGAAAGGGTCGGGGGAAAAACTGTTTTTT. The whole variable domain, remainder taken from reference TRBV15 and TRBJ1-4, is DAMVIQNPRYQVTQFGKPVTLSCSQTLNHNVMYWYQQKSSQAPKLLFHYYDKDFNNEADTPDNFQSRRPNTSFCFLDIRSPGLGDTAMYLCATSSPPKGSGEKLFFGSGTQLSVL.

The chain combines TRBV7-2 with TRBJ1-2, with 8 bases matching TRBD1. Looked up from germline, CDR1 is SGHTA and CDR2 is FQGNSA. The V gene end was trimmed by 1 base and the J gene end by 6 bases; junction bases not matched to a gene: 4. The CDR3 is 14 residues long. The CDR3 DNA follows: TGTGCCAGCAGCTTAGGACAGGGGCCCCATGGCTACACCTTC. Translation gives CASSLGQGPHGYTF. Full variable domain (rest looked up from reference TRBV7-2 and TRBJ1-2): GAGVSQSPSNKVTEKGKDVELRCDPISGHTALYWYRQSLGQGLEFLIYFQGNSAPDKSGLPSDRFSAERTGGSVSTLTIQRTQQEDSAVYLCASSLGQGPHGYTFGSGTRLTVV.